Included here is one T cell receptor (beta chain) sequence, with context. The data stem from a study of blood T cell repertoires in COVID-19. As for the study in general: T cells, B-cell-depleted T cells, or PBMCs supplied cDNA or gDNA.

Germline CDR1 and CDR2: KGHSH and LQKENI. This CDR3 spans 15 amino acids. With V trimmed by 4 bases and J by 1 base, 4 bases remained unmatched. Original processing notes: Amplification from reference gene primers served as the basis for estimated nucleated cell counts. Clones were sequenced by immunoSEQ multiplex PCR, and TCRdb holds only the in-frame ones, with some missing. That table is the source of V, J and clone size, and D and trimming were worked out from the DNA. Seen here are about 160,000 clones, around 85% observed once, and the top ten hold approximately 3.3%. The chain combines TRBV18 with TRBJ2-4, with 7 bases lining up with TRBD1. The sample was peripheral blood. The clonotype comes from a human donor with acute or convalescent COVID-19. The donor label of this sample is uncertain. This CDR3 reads CASSRIQGAKNIQYF. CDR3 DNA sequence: TGTGCCAGCTCACGTATACAGGGGGCCAAAAACATTCAGTACTTC.